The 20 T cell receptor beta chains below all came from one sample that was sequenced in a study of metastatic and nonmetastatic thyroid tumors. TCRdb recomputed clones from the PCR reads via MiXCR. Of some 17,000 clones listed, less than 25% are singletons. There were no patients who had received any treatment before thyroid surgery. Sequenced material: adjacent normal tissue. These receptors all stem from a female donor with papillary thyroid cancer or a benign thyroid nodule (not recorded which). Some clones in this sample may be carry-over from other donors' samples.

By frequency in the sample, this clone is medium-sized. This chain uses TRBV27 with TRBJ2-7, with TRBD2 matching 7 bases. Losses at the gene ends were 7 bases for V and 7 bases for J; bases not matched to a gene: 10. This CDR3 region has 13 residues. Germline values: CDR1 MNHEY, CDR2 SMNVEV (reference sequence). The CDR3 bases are TGTGCCAGCAAGTTAACTAGCGAAGGAGAGCAGTACTTC. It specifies CASKLTSEGEQYF.

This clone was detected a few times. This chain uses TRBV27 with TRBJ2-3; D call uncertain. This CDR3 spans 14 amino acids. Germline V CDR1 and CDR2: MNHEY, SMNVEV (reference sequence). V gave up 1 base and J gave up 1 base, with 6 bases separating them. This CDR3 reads CASSLYSGTDTQYF. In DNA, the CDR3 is TGTGCCAGCAGTTTATATTCAGGCACAGATACGCAGTATTTT.

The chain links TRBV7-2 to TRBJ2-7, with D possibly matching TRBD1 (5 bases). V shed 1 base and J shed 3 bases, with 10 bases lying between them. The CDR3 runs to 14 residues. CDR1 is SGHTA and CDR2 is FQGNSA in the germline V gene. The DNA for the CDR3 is TGTGCCAGCAGCTTAGGGGGCGGTAGCTACGAGCAGTACTTC. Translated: CASSLGGGSYEQYF. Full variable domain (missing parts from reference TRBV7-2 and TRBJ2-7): GAGVSQSPSNKVTEKGKDVELRCDPISGHTALYWYRQSLGQGLEFLIYFQGNSAPDKSGLPSDRFSAERTGGSVSTLTIQRTQQEDSAVYLCASSLGGGSYEQYFGPGTRLTVT.

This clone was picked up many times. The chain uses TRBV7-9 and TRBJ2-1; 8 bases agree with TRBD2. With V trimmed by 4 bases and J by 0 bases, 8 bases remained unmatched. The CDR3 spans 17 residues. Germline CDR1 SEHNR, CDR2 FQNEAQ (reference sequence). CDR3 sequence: CASSSRGGGTSYNEQFF. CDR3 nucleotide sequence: TGTGCCAGCAGCTCCCGGGGGGGGGGCACCTCCTACAATGAGCAGTTCTTC.

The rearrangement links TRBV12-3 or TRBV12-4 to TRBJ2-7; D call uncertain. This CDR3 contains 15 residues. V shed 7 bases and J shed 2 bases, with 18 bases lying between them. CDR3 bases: TGTGCCAGCATCTTAGGGATGGGCACAGCCTACGAGCAGTACTTC. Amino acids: CASILGMGTAYEQYF.

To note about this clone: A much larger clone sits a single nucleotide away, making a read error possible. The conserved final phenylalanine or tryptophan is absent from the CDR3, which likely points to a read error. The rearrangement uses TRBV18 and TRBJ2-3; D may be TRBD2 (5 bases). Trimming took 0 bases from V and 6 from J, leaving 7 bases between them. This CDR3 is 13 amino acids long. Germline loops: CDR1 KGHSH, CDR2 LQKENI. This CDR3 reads CASSPPGGDTQYL. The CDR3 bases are TGTGCCAGCTCACCACCAGGAGGCGATACGCAGTATCTT.

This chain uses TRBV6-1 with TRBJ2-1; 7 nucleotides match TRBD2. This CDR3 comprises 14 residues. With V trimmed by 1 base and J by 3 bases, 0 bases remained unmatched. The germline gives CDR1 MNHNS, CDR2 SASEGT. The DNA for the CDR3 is TGTGCCAGCAGTGAAGGGACTAGCTACAATGAGCAGTTCTTC. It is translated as CASSEGTSYNEQFF.

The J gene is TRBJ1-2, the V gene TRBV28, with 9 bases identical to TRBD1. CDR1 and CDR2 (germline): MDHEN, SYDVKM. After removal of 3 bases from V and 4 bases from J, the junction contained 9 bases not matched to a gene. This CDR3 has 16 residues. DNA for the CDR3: TGTGCCAGCAGTTTGATCAGGGGACAGGGAGCCTATGGCTACACCTTC. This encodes CASSLIRGQGAYGYTF.

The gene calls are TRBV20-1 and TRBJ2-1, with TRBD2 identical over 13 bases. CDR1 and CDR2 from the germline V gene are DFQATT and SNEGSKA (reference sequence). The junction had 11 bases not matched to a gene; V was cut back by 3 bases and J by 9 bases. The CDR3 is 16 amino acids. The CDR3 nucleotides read TGCAGTGCTAGGGCAGGCCTACTAGCGGGAGGGGGTGAGCAGTTCTTC. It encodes CSARAGLLAGGGEQFF.

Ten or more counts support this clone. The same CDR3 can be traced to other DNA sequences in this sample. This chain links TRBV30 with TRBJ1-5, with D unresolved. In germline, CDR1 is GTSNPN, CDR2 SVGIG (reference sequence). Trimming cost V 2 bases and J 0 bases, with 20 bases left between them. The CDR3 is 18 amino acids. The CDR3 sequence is CAWSSGRGLGYSNQPQHF. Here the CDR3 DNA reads TGTGCCTGGAGTTCAGGTCGTGGGTTAGGGTATAGCAATCAGCCCCAGCATTTT.

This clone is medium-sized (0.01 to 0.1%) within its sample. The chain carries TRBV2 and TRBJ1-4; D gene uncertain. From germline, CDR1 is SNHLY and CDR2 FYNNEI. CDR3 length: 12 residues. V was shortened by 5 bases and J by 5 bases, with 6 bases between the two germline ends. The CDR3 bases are TGTGCCAGCAGTCCCCAGAATGAAAAACTGTTTTTT. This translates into CASSPQNEKLFF. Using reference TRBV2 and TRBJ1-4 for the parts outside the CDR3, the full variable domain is EPEVTQTPSHQVTQMGQEVILRCVPISNHLYFYWYRQILGQKVEFLVSFYNNEISEKSEIFDDQFSVERPDGSNFTLKIRSTKLEDSAMYFCASSPQNEKLFFGSGTQLSVL.

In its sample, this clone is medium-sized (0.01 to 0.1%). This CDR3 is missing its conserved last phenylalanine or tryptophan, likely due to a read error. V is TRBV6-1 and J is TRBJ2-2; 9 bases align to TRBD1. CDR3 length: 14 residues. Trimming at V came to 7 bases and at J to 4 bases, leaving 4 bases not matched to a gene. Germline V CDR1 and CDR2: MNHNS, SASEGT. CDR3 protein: CASKLDRGTGELFS. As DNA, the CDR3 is TGTGCCAGCAAGTTGGACAGGGGCACCGGGGAGCTGTTTTCT.

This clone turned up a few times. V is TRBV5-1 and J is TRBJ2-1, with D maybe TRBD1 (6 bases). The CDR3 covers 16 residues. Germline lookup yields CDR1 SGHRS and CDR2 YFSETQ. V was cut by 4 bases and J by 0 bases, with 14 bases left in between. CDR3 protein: CASSLSDRSSYNEQFF. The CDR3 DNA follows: TGCGCCAGCAGCCTATCAGACAGGAGCTCCTACAATGAGCAGTTCTTC. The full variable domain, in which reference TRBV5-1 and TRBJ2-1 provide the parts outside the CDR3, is KAGVTQTPRYLIKTRGQQVTLSCSPISGHRSVSWYQQTPGQGLQFLFEYFSETQRNKGNFPGRFSGRQFSNSRSEMNVSTLELGDSALYLCASSLSDRSSYNEQFFGPGTRLTVL.

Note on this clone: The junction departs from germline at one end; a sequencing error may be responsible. The CDR3 sequence: CPISPMTDNTEAFF. In DNA form, the CDR3 reads TGTCCCATCAGTCCGATGACCGATAACACTGAAGCTTTCTTT. The gene calls are TRBV10-3 and TRBJ1-1, with D unclear. The germline gives CDR1 ENHRY, CDR2 SYGVKD. This CDR3 is built from 14 residues.

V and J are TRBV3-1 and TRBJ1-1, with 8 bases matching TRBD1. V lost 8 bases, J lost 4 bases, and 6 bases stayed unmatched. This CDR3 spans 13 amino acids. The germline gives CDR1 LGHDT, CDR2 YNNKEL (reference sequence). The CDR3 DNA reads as TGTGCCAGCTTCCAACAGGGGGGCACTGAAGCTTTCTTT. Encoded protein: CASFQQGGTEAFF.

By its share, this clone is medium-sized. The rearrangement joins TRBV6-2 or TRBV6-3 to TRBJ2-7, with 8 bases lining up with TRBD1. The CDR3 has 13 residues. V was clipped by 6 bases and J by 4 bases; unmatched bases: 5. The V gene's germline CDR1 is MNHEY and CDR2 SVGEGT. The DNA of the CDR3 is TGTGCCAGCAGGCAACGACAGGGGTACGAGCAGTACTTC. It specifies CASRQRQGYEQYF.

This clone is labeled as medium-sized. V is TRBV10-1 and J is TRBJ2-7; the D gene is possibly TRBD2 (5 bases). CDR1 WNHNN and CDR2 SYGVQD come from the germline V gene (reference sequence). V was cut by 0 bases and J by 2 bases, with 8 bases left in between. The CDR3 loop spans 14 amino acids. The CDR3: CASSESTGAYEQYF. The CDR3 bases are TGCGCCAGCAGTGAGTCGACCGGGGCCTACGAGCAGTACTTC.

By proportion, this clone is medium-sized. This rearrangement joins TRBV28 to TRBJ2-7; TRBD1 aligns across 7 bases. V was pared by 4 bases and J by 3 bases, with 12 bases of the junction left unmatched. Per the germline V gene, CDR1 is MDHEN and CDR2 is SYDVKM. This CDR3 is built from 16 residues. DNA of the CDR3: TGTGCCAGCAGTTCAATCGGGGACAGAGATTACTACGAGCAGTACTTC. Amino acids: CASSSIGDRDYYEQYF.

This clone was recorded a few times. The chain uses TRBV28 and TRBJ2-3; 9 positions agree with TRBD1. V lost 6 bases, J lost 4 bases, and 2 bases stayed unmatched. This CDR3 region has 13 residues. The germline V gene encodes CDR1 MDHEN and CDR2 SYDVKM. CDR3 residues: CASRRQGADTQYF. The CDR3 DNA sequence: TGTGCCAGCAGACGACAGGGGGCAGATACGCAGTATTTT.

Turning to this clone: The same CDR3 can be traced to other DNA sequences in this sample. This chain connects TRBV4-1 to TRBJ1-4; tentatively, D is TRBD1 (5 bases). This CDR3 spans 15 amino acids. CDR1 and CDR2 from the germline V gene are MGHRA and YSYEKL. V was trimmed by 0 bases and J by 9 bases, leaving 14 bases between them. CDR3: CASSQERGAGKKLFF. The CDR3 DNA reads TGCGCCAGCAGCCAAGAGCGTGGTGCAGGGAAAAAACTGTTTTTT.